This T cell receptor (beta chain) was observed in a study of blood T cell repertoires in COVID-19. In the original analysis: Scientists estimated how many nucleated cells there were by amplifying reference gene primers. Libraries were prepared by immunoSEQ multiplex PCR; TCRdb keeps only in-frame clonotypes and omits some of them. V, J and clone size are taken as reported in that table, and D and trimming were inferred from the DNA itself. There are approximately 21,000 clones in the sample; around nine tenths occur only once, and approximately 6.3% lies in the top ten. The germline gives CDR1 KGHSY, CDR2 FQNENV. The CDR3 is 16 residues long. The V and J ends lost 2 bases and 4 bases respectively, with 15 bases between them.

The clonotype was recovered from a woman older than 75 with active COVID-19. This chain connects TRBV16 to TRBJ1-3; maybe TRBD1 (5 bases). Sequences were obtained from peripheral blood. The CDR3 loop is CASSQARTGSGNTIYF. The DNA of the CDR3 is TGTGCCAGCAGCCAAGCCCGCACAGGCTCGGGAAACACCATATATTTT.